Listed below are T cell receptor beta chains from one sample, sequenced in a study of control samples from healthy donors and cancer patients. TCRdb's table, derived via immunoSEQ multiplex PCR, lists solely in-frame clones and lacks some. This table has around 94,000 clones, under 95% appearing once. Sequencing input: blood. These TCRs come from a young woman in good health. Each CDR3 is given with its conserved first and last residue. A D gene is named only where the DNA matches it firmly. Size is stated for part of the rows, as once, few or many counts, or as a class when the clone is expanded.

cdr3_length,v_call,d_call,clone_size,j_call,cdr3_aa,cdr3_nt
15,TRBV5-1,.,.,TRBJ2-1,CASSLGGFSYNEQFF,TGCGCCAGCAGCTTGGGGGGTTTTTCCTACAATGAGCAGTTCTTC
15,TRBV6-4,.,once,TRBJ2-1,CASSGDPGGSNEQFF,TGTGCCAGCAGTGGGGATCCCGGCGGGTCCAATGAGCAGTTCTTC
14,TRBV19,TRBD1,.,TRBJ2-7,CASSTRQGPYEQYF,TGTGCCAGTAGTACACGACAGGGGCCCTACGAGCAGTACTTC
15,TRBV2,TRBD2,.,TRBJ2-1,CASSLTSGGNNEQFF,TGTGCCAGCAGTTTGACTAGCGGGGGTAACAATGAGCAGTTCTTC
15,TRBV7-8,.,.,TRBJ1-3,CASSLTGSSGNTIYF,TGTGCCAGCAGCCTTACAGGGAGCTCTGGAAACACCATATATTTT
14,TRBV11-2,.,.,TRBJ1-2,CASSLVRTNYGYTF,TGTGCCAGCAGCTTAGTACGCACTAACTATGGCTACACCTTC
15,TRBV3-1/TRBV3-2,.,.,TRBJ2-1,CASSPHSRGRNEQFF,TGTGCCAGCAGCCCCCATTCGAGGGGGAGGAATGAGCAGTTCTTC
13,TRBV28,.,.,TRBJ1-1,CASSLTLADSAFF,TGTGCCAGCAGTTTAACCCTGGCGGATTCAGCTTTCTTT
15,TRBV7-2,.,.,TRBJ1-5,CASSLLGRIGQPQHF,TGTGCCAGCAGCTTATTGGGCAGGATCGGGCAGCCCCAGCATTTT
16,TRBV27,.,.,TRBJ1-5,CASSLSWGRDNQPQHF,TGTGCCAGCAGTTTATCCTGGGGACGGGACAATCAGCCCCAGCATTTT
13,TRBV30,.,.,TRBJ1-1,CAWIPGGERGAFF,TGTGCCTGGATTCCCGGGGGAGAAAGGGGAGCTTTCTTT
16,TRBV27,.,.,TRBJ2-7,CASSHQRVRGMYEQYF,TGTGCCAGCAGTCATCAGAGGGTCAGGGGTATGTACGAGCAGTACTTC
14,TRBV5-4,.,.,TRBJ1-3,CASSLQGTGNTIYF,TGTGCCAGCAGCCTGCAGGGTACTGGAAACACCATATATTTT
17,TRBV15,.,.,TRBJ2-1,CATSREPGPAPYNEQFF,TGTGCCACCAGCAGAGAACCGGGCCCCGCCCCCTACAATGAGCAGTTCTTC
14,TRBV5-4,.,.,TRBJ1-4,CASSVAGGHEKLFF,TGTGCCAGCAGCGTTGCGGGGGGGCATGAAAAACTGTTTTTT
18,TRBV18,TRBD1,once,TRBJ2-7,CASSPFHPGQGSPYEQYF,TGTGCCAGCTCACCATTTCATCCGGGACAGGGTTCTCCCTACGAGCAGTACTTC
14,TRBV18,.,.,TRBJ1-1,CASSPEGGGTEAFF,TGTGCCAGCTCACCGGAGGGCGGGGGCACTGAAGCTTTCTTT
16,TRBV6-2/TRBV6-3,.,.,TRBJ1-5,CASSARGTLTNQPQHF,TGTGCCAGCAGTGCCAGGGGAACCCTGACCAATCAGCCCCAGCATTTT
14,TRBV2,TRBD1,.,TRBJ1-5,CASSGTGFHQPQHF,TGTGCCAGCAGTGGGACAGGATTCCATCAGCCCCAGCATTTT
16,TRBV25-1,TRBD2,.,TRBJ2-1,CASSNPGLALDNEQFF,TGTGCCAGCAGCAATCCGGGACTAGCTCTTGACAATGAGCAGTTCTTC
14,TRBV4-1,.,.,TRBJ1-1,CASSQPGMNTEAFF,TGCGCCAGCAGCCAACCGGGAATGAACACTGAAGCTTTCTTT
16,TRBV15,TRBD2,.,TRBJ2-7,CATSNPLGGLAYEQYF,TGTGCCACCAGCAACCCCCTGGGGGGGTTAGCCTACGAGCAGTACTTC
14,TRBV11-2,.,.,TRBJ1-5,CASSLSGRNQPQHF,TGTGCCAGCAGCTTGTCTGGTCGCAATCAGCCCCAGCATTTT
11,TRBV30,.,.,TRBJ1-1,CAWRVGAEAFF,TGTGCCTGGAGGGTGGGAGCTGAAGCTTTCTTT
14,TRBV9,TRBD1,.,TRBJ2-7,CASSASGGSYEQYF,TGTGCCAGCAGCGCCTCAGGGGGCTCCTACGAGCAGTACTTC
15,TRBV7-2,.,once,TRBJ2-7,CASSLARDTTYEQYF,TGTGCCAGCAGCTTAGCGCGAGACACAACCTACGAGCAGTACTTC
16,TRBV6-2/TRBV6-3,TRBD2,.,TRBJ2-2,CASSHSGLAGAGELFF,TGTGCCAGCAGCCACAGTGGACTAGCGGGGGCCGGGGAGCTGTTTTTT
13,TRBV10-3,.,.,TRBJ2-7,CAIKRIPSYEQYF,TGTGCCATCAAGCGCATACCGTCCTACGAGCAGTACTTC
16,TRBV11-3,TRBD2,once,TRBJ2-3,CASSTSSGSAADTQYF,TGTGCCAGCAGCACATCTAGCGGGAGCGCTGCAGATACGCAGTATTTT
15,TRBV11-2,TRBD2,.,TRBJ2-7,CASSLDRLAAYEQYF,TGTGCCAGCAGCTTAGATCGACTAGCCGCCTACGAGCAGTACTTC
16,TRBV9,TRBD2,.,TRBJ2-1,CASSVVSLAGTNEQFF,TGTGCCAGCAGCGTAGTGTCACTAGCGGGAACCAATGAGCAGTTCTTC
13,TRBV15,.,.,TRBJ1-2,CATSRGGSGGYTF,TGTGCCACCAGCAGAGGGGGATCAGGGGGCTACACCTTC
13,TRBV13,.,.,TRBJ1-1,CASSLISRDEAFF,TGTGCCAGCAGCTTAATTTCTCGGGATGAAGCTTTCTTT
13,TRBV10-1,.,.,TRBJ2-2,CASKAELTGELFF,TGCGCCAGCAAGGCGGAGCTCACCGGGGAGCTGTTTTTT
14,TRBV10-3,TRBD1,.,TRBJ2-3,CAISSGQGADTQYF,TGTGCCATCAGTTCTGGACAGGGCGCAGATACGCAGTATTTT
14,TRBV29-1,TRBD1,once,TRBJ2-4,CSVVPGDRVNIQYF,TGCAGCGTTGTGCCAGGGGACAGGGTAAACATTCAGTACTTC
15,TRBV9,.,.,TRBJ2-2,CASSVASGNTGELFF,TGTGCCAGCAGCGTAGCCAGCGGGAACACCGGGGAGCTGTTTTTT
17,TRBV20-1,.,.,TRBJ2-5,CSASVAVGEGEVETQYF,TGCAGTGCTAGTGTGGCTGTGGGAGAGGGGGAAGTAGAGACCCAGTACTTC
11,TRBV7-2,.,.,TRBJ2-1,CASSWANEQFF,TGTGCCAGCAGCTGGGCCAATGAGCAGTTCTTC
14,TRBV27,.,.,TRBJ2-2,CASSLVGKPGELFF,TGTGCCAGCAGTTTGGTGGGAAAGCCTGGGGAGCTGTTTTTT
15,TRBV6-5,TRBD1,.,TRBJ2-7,CASSLGDRGLDEQYF,TGTGCCAGCAGTTTAGGAGACAGGGGGCTTGACGAGCAGTACTTC
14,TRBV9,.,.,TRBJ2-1,CASGDQSSYNEQFF,TGTGCCAGCGGAGACCAGAGCTCCTACAATGAGCAGTTCTTC
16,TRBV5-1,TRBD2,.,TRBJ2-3,CASSPGLAGSTDTQYF,TGCGCCAGCAGCCCGGGACTAGCGGGGAGCACAGATACGCAGTATTTT
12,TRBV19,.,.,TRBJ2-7,CASSIAGYEQYF,TGTGCCAGTAGTATAGCGGGGTACGAGCAGTACTTC
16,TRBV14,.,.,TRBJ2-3,CASSHNRGTRTDTQYF,TGTGCCAGCAGCCACAATAGGGGGACGAGGACAGATACGCAGTATTTT
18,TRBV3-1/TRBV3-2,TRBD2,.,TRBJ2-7,CASSQAKLAGGVNYEQYF,TGTGCCAGCAGCCAAGCAAAACTAGCGGGGGGTGTAAACTACGAGCAGTACTTC